This TCR beta chain was observed in a study of cytomegalovirus exposure and HLA in healthy donors. PCR involved 60 Vbeta and 13 Jbeta primers. Clones were read by immunoSEQ multiplex PCR, and TCRdb kept only the in-frame ones, dropping some. The profile covers 110,000 to 150,000 clones, with 70% appearing a single time and 2.1% taken by the ten largest. CDR1 is SNHLY, CDR2 FYNNEI, per germline. The V end was cut by 3 bases, the J end by 7 bases, with 12 bases between. This CDR3 comprises 13 residues. The chain links TRBV2 to TRBJ1-2; D is unresolved. The sequenced sample consisted of PBMCs. This TCR was sampled from a woman aged 55-69 years in good health and CMV-seropositive. This CDR3 reads CASSDYVASGYTF. CDR3 DNA sequence: TGTGCCAGCAGTGACTATGTAGCTAGTGGCTACACCTTC.